Sequencing of this T cell receptor beta chain was carried out in a study of CD8 T cells in ankylosing spondylitis. MiXCR, applied by TCRdb to the 5' RACE reads, yields one record per CDR3 protein. The table shows about 150,000 distinct CDR3 sequences, with roughly 44% occurring only once. Study observations and caveats: Disease-linked clones reportedly concentrated significantly in matched ankylosing spondylitis synovial fluid.

This clonotype turned up a few times. Its antigen is not known. There are 12 residues in the CDR3. Deletions cut 9 bases from V and 4 bases from J, with 12 bases between. The source material was synovial fluid, either unsorted or a sorted T cell fraction (not recorded which). The chain carries TRBV12-3 or TRBV12-4 and TRBJ1-2, with unresolved D. The receptor was isolated from a male donor with ankylosing spondylitis. This chain's CDR3 is CARIGDLYGYTF. CDR3 coding DNA: TGTGCCAGGATTGGGGATCTCTATGGCTACACCTTC.